This T cell receptor beta chain was found in a study of blood T cells in healthy people across ages. V dropped 1 base and J dropped 4 bases, with 10 bases sitting between them. The CDR3 runs to 14 residues. In germline, CDR1 is SGHVS, CDR2 FNYEAQ. A sample-barcoded 5' primer and a J-beta primer mix were used in a second PCR of roughly 6 to 11 cycles. Through a template-switch adaptor with 12 random nucleotides, each cDNA molecule received a tag. MiXCR, applied by TCRdb to the 5' RACE reads, yields one record per CDR3 protein. Of roughly 1.5 million distinct CDR3 sequences in the sample, around 40% were seen once.

The chain links TRBV7-6 to TRBJ1-1, with a tentative D call TRBD1 (6 bases). Sample: blood. The clonotype was recovered from a woman aged 18-29 years in good health. The CDR3 here is CASSLEQGVTEAFF. CDR3 bases: TGTGCCAGCAGCTTAGAACAGGGAGTCACTGAAGCTTTCTTT.